These 18 T cell receptor beta chains came from one sample sequenced in a study of blood T cell repertoires in COVID-19 (dated by TCRdb to the early 2020s). Libraries were constructed by the immunoSEQ multiplex PCR assay. Held by TCRdb, this immuneACCESS table contains in-frame sequences only and omits some clones. Under half of the omission traces to an unresolved V gene where checked; the cause of the rest is unknown. The sample yields approximately 440,000 clones; about nine tenths were counted once. The ten largest make up under 0.7% of the sample. Sequenced: PBMCs or T cells enriched from blood (not recorded which). These receptors were taken from a man aged 18 to 30 who had recovered from COVID-19.

V usage is TRBV27 and J usage is TRBJ2-7; a weak D match, TRBD1 (6 bases). The CDR3 contains 15 residues. CDR1 MNHEY and CDR2 SMNVEV come from the germline V gene (reference sequence). The ends were cut back, 0 bases at V and 3 bases at J, with 12 bases in the middle. CDR3 sequence: CASSLSTDRSYEQYF. Here the CDR3 DNA reads TGTGCCAGCAGTTTATCCACTGACAGGAGCTACGAGCAGTACTTC.

This clone has a single count. The chain has TRBV6-5 and TRBJ2-3; D not resolved. V was cut by 6 bases and J by 3 bases, with 10 bases left in between. The CDR3 covers 13 residues. The germline V gene encodes CDR1 MNHEY and CDR2 SVGAGI. The CDR3 sequence is CASSPWSTDTQYF. The CDR3 bases are TGTGCCAGCAGCCCCTGGAGTACAGATACGCAGTATTTT.

The chain joins TRBV5-4 to TRBJ2-7; 11 bases fit TRBD2. This CDR3 is 18 amino acids long. The germline gives CDR1 SGHNT, CDR2 YYREEE (reference sequence). V dropped 0 bases and J dropped 4; count of bases not matched to a gene: 12. In nucleotides, the CDR3 is TGTGCCAGCAGCTTGGGGTCCATTACTAGCGGGAGATCTTACGAGCAGTACTTC. It encodes CASSLGSITSGRSYEQYF.

The CDR3 reads CASSLTRRDTQYF. CDR3 nucleotides: TGTGCCAGCAGCTTAACGAGGCGAGATACGCAGTATTTT. V gene TRBV7-3 combines with J gene TRBJ2-3, with D uncertain. The CDR3 is 13 amino acids. Between the trimmed V and J ends, which lost 0 bases and 5 bases, there was a span of 6 bases. CDR1 SGHTA and CDR2 FQGTGA come from the germline V gene.

The genes are TRBV29-1 and TRBJ2-7, with a possible D match to TRBD2 (5 bases). The CDR3 loop spans 13 amino acids. Trimming pared 7 bases from V and 2 bases from J, leaving 15 bases between. In germline, CDR1 is SQVTM, CDR2 ANQGSEA. The CDR3 region has the DNA TGCAGCGGTAGGGCCCCGGGAACCTACGAGCAGTACTTC. As protein: CSGRAPGTYEQYF.

As concerns this clone: A read error may account for a junction end that differs from germline. V usage is TRBV5-6 and J usage is TRBJ1-2, with D perhaps matching TRBD1 (5 bases). The CDR3 contains 12 residues. Germline-derived CDR1 and CDR2 are SGHDT and YYEEEE. The CDR3 loop is CASSFGTPTVAF. The CDR3 DNA reads as TGTGCCAGCAGCTTCGGGACTCCCACTGTCGCCTTC.

This sequence joins TRBV7-7 and TRBJ2-5, with 10 bases aligning to TRBD2. CDR1 is SSHAT and CDR2 is FNYEAQ in the germline V gene (reference sequence). J lost 2 bases, V lost 4 bases, and 7 bases had no gene match. The CDR3 covers 16 residues. The CDR3 loop reads CASSSGWTSGQETQYF. CDR3 in DNA: TGTGCCAGCAGCTCCGGCTGGACTAGCGGACAAGAGACCCAGTACTTC.

At least ten counts were recorded for this clone. J is TRBJ2-7 and V is TRBV28; D unresolved. V was pared by 4 bases and J by 2 bases, with 3 bases between. Germline V gene lookup returns CDR1 MDHEN and CDR2 SYDVKM. The CDR3 is made up of 11 amino acids. The CDR3 DNA reads TGTGCCAGCAGTTCCACCTACGAGCAGTACTTC. The encoded protein is CASSSTYEQYF.

The V call is TRBV7-2, the J call TRBJ2-3; 10 bases are shared with TRBD1. After removal of 6 bases from V and 4 bases from J, the junction contained 10 bases not matched to a gene. This CDR3 has 16 residues. Germline assignment: CDR1 SGHTA and CDR2 FQGNSA. The chain's CDR3 is CASREKWDRGADTQYF. In DNA, the CDR3 is TGTGCCAGCAGGGAGAAGTGGGACAGGGGTGCAGATACGCAGTATTTT.

The chain couples TRBV6-4 to TRBJ1-6; 9 bases agree with TRBD1. Germline CDR1 reads MRHNA; CDR2 reads SNTAGT. This CDR3 spans 15 amino acids. With 3 bases clipped from V and 7 bases from J, the junction kept 4 bases outside the gene matches. In DNA, the CDR3 is TGTGCCAGCAGTGAGGCCGGGACAGGGAATTCACCCCTCCACTTT. Protein product: CASSEAGTGNSPLHF.

The V call is TRBV18, the J call TRBJ2-7; D might be TRBD1 (6 bases). CDR3 size: 14 residues. Germline CDR1 KGHSH, CDR2 LQKENI. The V gene lost 4 bases and the J gene lost 2 bases, with 12 bases spanning the gap. The CDR3 reads CASSLGDNAYEQYF. DNA of the CDR3: TGTGCCAGCTCACTGGGGGACAACGCCTACGAGCAGTACTTC.

CDR3 coding DNA: TGTGCCACCAGTGATCGACTAGCGGGAGTAAATGAGCAGTTCTTC. It codes for CATSDRLAGVNEQFF. The J gene is TRBJ2-1, the V gene TRBV24-1; 12 positions match TRBD2. Losses at the gene ends were 3 bases for V and 7 bases for J; bases not matched to a gene: 3. Germline V gives CDR1 KGHDR, CDR2 SFDVKD. The CDR3 contains 15 residues.

This clone was observed a few times. The rearrangement joins TRBV12-3 or TRBV12-4 to TRBJ2-7; D unclear. Between the trimmed V and J ends, which lost 3 bases and 3 bases, there was a span of 3 bases. The CDR3 totals 11 residues. The CDR3 here is CASSFNYEQYF. The CDR3 DNA is TGTGCCAGCAGTTTCAACTACGAGCAGTACTTC.

The chain employs TRBV2 and TRBJ2-1, with a weak D call TRBD2 (5 bases). From germline, CDR1 is SNHLY and CDR2 FYNNEI. This CDR3 is built from 16 residues. The V gene lost 3 bases and the J gene lost 2 bases, with 14 bases spanning the gap. CDR3 nucleotides: TGTGCCAGCAGTGAGCGGGCGGAGATCCCCTACAATGAGCAGTTCTTC. Translation: CASSERAEIPYNEQFF.

The rearrangement uses TRBV5-4 and TRBJ1-1; no reliable D call. V was cut by 2 bases and J by 7 bases, with 9 bases left in between. Germline values: CDR1 SGHNT, CDR2 YYREEE (reference sequence). CDR3 length: 12 amino acids. The CDR3 DNA is TGTGCCAGCAGCTTTACGGTTGGTGAAGCTTTCTTT. It encodes CASSFTVGEAFF.

This rearrangement joins TRBV29-1 to TRBJ2-2; D unresolved. Germline V gives CDR1 SQVTM, CDR2 ANQGSEA. The CDR3 loop spans 12 amino acids. V was trimmed by 6 bases and J by 4 bases, leaving 9 bases between them. CDR3 protein: CSVRLGTGELFF. CDR3 DNA sequence: TGCAGCGTCCGACTGGGCACCGGGGAGCTGTTTTTT.

The CDR3 region is CASSPGQNTDTQYF. CDR3 in DNA: TGTGCCAGCAGCCCGGGACAGAACACAGATACGCAGTATTTT. The chain employs TRBV7-2 and TRBJ2-3; 7 nucleotides match TRBD1. V lost 5 bases to trimming and J lost 2 bases; unmatched junction nucleotides: 4. CDR3 size: 14 residues. The germline V gene has CDR1 SGHTA and CDR2 FQGNSA.

DNA for the CDR3: TGTGCCAGCAGCTTGGCAGGGGTCTCGGATACGCAGTATTTT. It translates to CASSLAGVSDTQYF. The V call is TRBV5-4, the J call TRBJ2-3; perhaps TRBD1 as D (6 bases). CDR1 SGHNT and CDR2 YYREEE come from the germline V gene (reference sequence). The CDR3 length is 14 residues. Trimming removed 0 bases at V and 6 bases at J, with 11 bases between.